The 21 T cell receptor beta chains below were found in one sample sequenced in a study of T cell responses to AZD1222 COVID-19 vaccine. Method: immunoSEQ multiplex PCR; TCRdb's copy keeps in-frame clones and lacks some. The sample records some 70,000 clones, 80% being singletons. The sample was peripheral blood, taken 28 days after the second AZD1222 dose. The origin of the receptors is an adult who received the AZD1222 COVID-19 vaccine.

The rearrangement links TRBV7-9 to TRBJ2-4; D is ambiguous. CDR3 size: 14 residues. Germline V gives CDR1 SEHNR, CDR2 FQNEAQ (reference sequence). The V and J ends lost 5 bases and 0 bases respectively, with 8 bases between them. For the CDR3, the DNA is TGTGCCAGCAGCCACCCAGGAGCCAAAAACATTCAGTACTTC. Encoded protein: CASSHPGAKNIQYF.

This chain links TRBV12-3 or TRBV12-4 with TRBJ2-7; D perhaps matches TRBD2 (5 bases). Trimming pared 6 bases from V and 7 bases from J, leaving 10 bases between. This CDR3 spans 11 amino acids. CDR3 amino acids: CASRERIEQYF. CDR3 nucleotide sequence: TGTGCCAGCAGGGAGCGGATTGAGCAGTACTTC.

The rearrangement joins TRBV3-1 (or the pseudogene TRBV3-2) to TRBJ2-2, with 7 bases that match TRBD1. J lost 2 bases, V lost 1 base, and 10 bases had no gene match. The CDR3 covers 18 residues. Germline CDR1 and CDR2: LGHDT and YNNKEL (reference sequence). CDR3 residues: CASSQVNRGEDNTGELFF. In nucleotides, the CDR3 is TGTGCCAGCAGCCAAGTCAACAGGGGAGAGGATAACACCGGGGAGCTGTTTTTT.

The chain couples TRBV5-1 to TRBJ1-6; TRBD1 matches at 10 bases. CDR3 length: 16 amino acids. Germline assignment: CDR1 SGHRS and CDR2 YFSETQ. With 5 bases clipped from V and 10 bases from J, the junction kept 12 bases outside the gene matches. This CDR3 is CASRHAGQGVGSPLHF. For the CDR3, the DNA is TGCGCCAGCAGACACGCTGGACAGGGGGTGGGCTCACCCCTCCACTTT.

The chain carries TRBV3-1 (or the pseudogene TRBV3-2) and TRBJ2-4; D is ambiguous. The germline gives CDR1 LGHDT, CDR2 YNNKEL (reference sequence). The CDR3 is 17 residues long. V dropped 5 bases and J dropped 4 bases, with 21 bases sitting between them. CDR3: CASSFNGPMQRKNIQYF. CDR3 DNA sequence: TGTGCCAGCAGCTTTAACGGTCCCATGCAAAGAAAAAACATTCAGTACTTC.

This clone was counted only a few times. This chain connects TRBV12-3 or TRBV12-4 to TRBJ1-1, with D unclear. The CDR3 totals 12 residues. V was clipped by 7 bases and J by 7 bases, with 13 bases between them. Here the CDR3 DNA reads TGTGCCAGCACCACTAGAACACGTGAAGCTTTCTTT. It encodes CASTTRTREAFF.

The rearrangement uses TRBV24-1 and TRBJ1-5; no reliable D call. The V end lost 4 bases, the J end lost 7 bases, and 13 bases lay between the germline ends. The CDR3 consists of 14 residues. Germline V CDR1 and CDR2: KGHDR, SFDVKD. The CDR3 DNA reads TGTGCCACCAGTGAGGTCGGGGAGGGACAGCCCCAGCATTTT. Amino acids: CATSEVGEGQPQHF.

The chain recombines TRBV6-1 with TRBJ1-2; no definite D call. Per the germline V gene, CDR1 is MNHNS and CDR2 is SASEGT. The ends were cut back, 0 bases at V and 4 bases at J, with 12 bases in the middle. The CDR3 runs 15 residues. CDR3: CASSEAPGYSYGYTF. DNA of the CDR3: TGTGCCAGCAGTGAAGCGCCGGGGTATTCCTATGGCTACACCTTC.

The rearrangement joins TRBV6-5 to TRBJ1-2; no clear D. Germline CDR1 MNHEY, CDR2 SVGAGI. Trimming took 3 bases from V and 3 from J, leaving 8 bases between them. The CDR3 contains 13 residues. The CDR3 DNA reads as TGTGCCAGCAGTTATGGACGGGACTATGGCTACACCTTC. This gives the protein CASSYGRDYGYTF.

The V and J genes are TRBV7-2 and TRBJ2-5; TRBD2 aligns across 7 bases. V shed 1 base, J shed 1 base, and the junction held 9 bases outside the gene matches. The CDR3 spans 17 residues. The germline V gene encodes CDR1 SGHTA and CDR2 FQGNSA. DNA for the CDR3: TGTGCCAGCAGCTTAGATAGGGGAGGGGCTTTCCAAGAGACCCAGTACTTC. Translating gives CASSLDRGGAFQETQYF.

J is TRBJ1-3 and V is TRBV3-1 (or the pseudogene TRBV3-2), with D unresolved. V lost 4 bases, J lost 5 bases, and 12 bases lay in between. Germline V gives CDR1 LGHDT, CDR2 YNNKEL (reference sequence). The CDR3 runs 14 residues. The CDR3 protein is CASSPRSQRNTIYF. The CDR3, as DNA: TGTGCCAGCAGCCCCCGGAGTCAGAGAAACACCATATATTTT.

The chain has TRBV11-2 and TRBJ1-2; tentatively, D is TRBD1 (6 bases). V lost 1 base and J 8 bases, leaving 14 bases between the germline ends. CDR1 is SGHAT and CDR2 is FQNNGV in the germline V gene. This CDR3 is 14 amino acids long. The CDR3 loop is CASSLGLGAEGYTF. CDR3 bases: TGTGCCAGCAGCTTAGGTTTGGGGGCTGAAGGCTACACCTTC.

This clone was recorded only once. The CDR3, as DNA: TGCGCCAGCAGCTTGGGTCAGGGGCGCAATCAGCCCCAGCATTTT. This translates into CASSLGQGRNQPQHF. The gene calls are TRBV5-1 and TRBJ1-5, with D tentatively TRBD1 (6 bases). V lost 0 bases and J lost 2, with 9 bases in between. The germline V gene has CDR1 SGHRS and CDR2 YFSETQ. The CDR3 loop spans 15 amino acids.

As DNA, the CDR3 is TGTGCCAGTTCGTTTGTTGACCGGGGTATCACCGAGGGGTCCCAGCATTTT. This sequence encodes CASSFVDRGITEGSQHF. The rearrangement links TRBV7-8 to TRBJ1-5, with a possible D match to TRBD1 (5 bases). The CDR3 is 17 amino acids. Trimming shortened V by 9 bases and J by 11 bases, and 32 bases separated the two germline ends. Germline V gene lookup returns CDR1 SGHVS and CDR2 FQNEAQ.

This clone came up once. The CDR3 bases are TGTGCCAGCTCGATAGGAAGGACAGGGGGCGGCCACGAGCAGTACTTC. This translates into CASSIGRTGGGHEQYF. The chain joins TRBV2 to TRBJ2-7; 11 bases map to TRBD1. The V segment lost 8 bases and the J segment 5 bases; nucleotides outside the gene matches: 14. From germline, CDR1 is SNHLY and CDR2 FYNNEI. This CDR3 has 16 amino acids. The full variable domain, with the rest looked up from reference TRBV2 and TRBJ2-7, is EPEVTQTPSHQVTQMGQEVILRCVPISNHLYFYWYRQILGQKVEFLVSFYNNEISEKSEIFDDQFSVERPDGSNFTLKIRSTKLEDSAMYFCASSIGRTGGGHEQYFGPGTRLTVT.

This clone qualifies as medium-sized. Here the CDR3 reads CASSYSGGQETQYF. The CDR3 DNA reads as TGTGCCAGCAGCTATAGCGGGGGGCAAGAGACCCAGTACTTC. The chain uses TRBV13 and TRBJ2-5, with 10 bases matching TRBD2. The CDR3 loop spans 14 amino acids. Germline values: CDR1 PRHDT, CDR2 FYEKMQ (reference sequence). The junction had 1 base not matched to a gene; V was cut back by 4 bases and J by 2 bases. The whole variable domain, filled in from reference TRBV13 and TRBJ2-5, reads AAGVIQSPRHLIKEKRETATLKCYPIPRHDTVYWYQQGPGQDPQFLISFYEKMQSDKGSIPDRFSAQQFSDYHSELNMSSLELGDSALYFCASSYSGGQETQYFGPGTRLLVL.

The gene calls are TRBV19 and TRBJ2-4; D is ambiguous. V dropped 1 base and J dropped 0 bases, with 7 bases sitting between them. CDR3 length: 15 amino acids. Germline assignment: CDR1 LNHDA and CDR2 SQIVND (reference sequence). For the CDR3, the DNA is TGTGCCAGTAGTATAGGTTATGGAGCCAAAAACATTCAGTACTTC. Amino acids: CASSIGYGAKNIQYF.

The CDR3 bases are TGTGCCAGCAGTTGGGGTCGATCAGGGCGAAATTCACCCCTCCACTTT. This gives the protein CASSWGRSGRNSPLHF. The genes are TRBV28 and TRBJ1-6; TRBD1 is a possible D gene (5 bases). V lost 4 bases and J 7 bases, leaving 17 bases between the germline ends. CDR3 length: 16 amino acids. Germline CDR1 is MDHEN and CDR2 is SYDVKM.

This clone was detected only a few times. This sequence joins TRBV6-2 or TRBV6-3 and TRBJ2-3, with TRBD2 matching over 11 bases. Germline V gives CDR1 MNHEY, CDR2 SVGEGT. With V trimmed by 5 bases and J by 2 bases, 9 bases remained unmatched. The CDR3 contains 17 residues. The CDR3, as DNA: TGTGCCAGCAGTCCCTCGGCTAGCGGGGGGACCACAGATACGCAGTATTTT. Protein sequence: CASSPSASGGTTDTQYF.

The J gene is TRBJ1-1, the V gene TRBV11-2; D may be TRBD1 (5 bases). Per germline, CDR1 SGHAT and CDR2 FQNNGV. Trimming removed 6 bases at V and 6 bases at J, with 14 bases between. The CDR3 extends over 13 amino acids. DNA of the CDR3: TGTGCCAGCAGACGGATCGGGGCGCCTGAAGCTTTCTTT. It specifies CASRRIGAPEAFF.

The V call is TRBV9, the J call TRBJ2-1, with D possibly being TRBD1 or TRBD2 (5 bases each). CDR1 is SGDLS, CDR2 YYNGEE, per germline. The CDR3 loop spans 15 amino acids. The V gene lost 4 bases and the J gene lost 5 bases, with 16 bases spanning the gap. The CDR3 loop reads CASSPRTGGNNEQFF. The CDR3 DNA reads as TGTGCCAGCAGCCCCCGGACTGGGGGTAACAATGAGCAGTTCTTC.